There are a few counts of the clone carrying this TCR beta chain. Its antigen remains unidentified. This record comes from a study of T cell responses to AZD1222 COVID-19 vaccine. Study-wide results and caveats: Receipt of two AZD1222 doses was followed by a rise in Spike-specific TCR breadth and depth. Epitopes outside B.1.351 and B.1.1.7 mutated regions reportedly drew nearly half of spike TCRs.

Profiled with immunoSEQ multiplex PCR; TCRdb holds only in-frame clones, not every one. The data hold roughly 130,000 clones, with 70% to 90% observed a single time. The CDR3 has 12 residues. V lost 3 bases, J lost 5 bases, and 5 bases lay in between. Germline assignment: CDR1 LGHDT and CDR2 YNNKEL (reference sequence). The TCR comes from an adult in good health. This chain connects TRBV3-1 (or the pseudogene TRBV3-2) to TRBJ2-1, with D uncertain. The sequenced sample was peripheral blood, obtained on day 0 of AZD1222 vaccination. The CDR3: CASSQRNNEQFF. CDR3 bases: TGTGCCAGCAGCCAGCGGAACAATGAGCAGTTCTTC.